This T cell receptor (beta chain) was sequenced in a study of T cells expressing NK-cell markers. Study information: Repertoire data for TCR beta were derived from sorted T cells (CD3+CD56+NKG2C+, CD3+CD56+NKG2C- and CD3+CD56-NKG2C+).

What made the TCR beta cDNA was 5'RACE template switching with UMIs. With the 5' RACE reads reprocessed, TCRdb shows one record per CDR3 protein and no DNA. There are about 170,000 distinct CDR3 sequences in the sample, with roughly 21% held by the top ten. This CDR3 contains 19 residues. This receptor was identified in a man between 18 and 69 years old in good health. This sequence joins TRBV12-3 or TRBV12-4 and TRBJ2-1; absent DNA, TCRdb's TRBD1 call cannot be checked. The sequencing input was blood T cells: a sorted CD56 or NKG2C T cell subset, CD4+ or CD8+ T cells, or bulk PBMC T cells (not recorded which). CDR3 sequence: CASSLIQGRVGAFYNEQFF.